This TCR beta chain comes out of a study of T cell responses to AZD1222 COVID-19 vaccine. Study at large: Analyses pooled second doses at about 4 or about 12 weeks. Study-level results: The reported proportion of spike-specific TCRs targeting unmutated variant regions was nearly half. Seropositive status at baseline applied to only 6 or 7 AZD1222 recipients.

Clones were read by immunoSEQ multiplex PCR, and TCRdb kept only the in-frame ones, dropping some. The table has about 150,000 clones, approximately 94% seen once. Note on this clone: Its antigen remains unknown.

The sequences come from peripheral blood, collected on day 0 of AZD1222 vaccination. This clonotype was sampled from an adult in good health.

The CDR3: CASSFEGTGDTQYF. CDR3 nucleotide sequence: TGTGCCAGCAGCTTTGAGGGTACGGGGGATACGCAGTATTTT. The rearrangement links TRBV7-2 to TRBJ2-3; D may be TRBD2 (5 bases). The germline gives CDR1 SGHTA, CDR2 FQGNSA. This CDR3 is 14 amino acids long. The V end lost 3 bases, the J end lost 6 bases, and 13 bases lay between the germline ends.